The next 7 T cell receptor beta chains were all read from a single sample in a study of blood T cell repertoires in COVID-19 (dated by TCRdb to the early 2020s). The library relied on the immunoSEQ multiplex PCR assay. Not all clones reach the TCRdb copy of this immuneACCESS table, which keeps in-frame sequences only. Checked studies attribute under half of the gap to unresolved V genes and leave the rest unexplained. The sample includes nearly 250,000 clones, with 75% to 85% observed a single time. The top ten constitute around 10% of the sample. The sample comprised PBMCs or T cells enriched from blood (not recorded which). These TCRs come from a woman between 45 and 65 years old with acute COVID-19.

The chain combines TRBV6-5 with TRBJ2-2, with D possibly matching TRBD2 (7 bases). V dropped 2 bases and J dropped 5 bases, with 15 bases sitting between them. The CDR3 is 16 amino acids. Germline V gives CDR1 MNHEY, CDR2 SVGAGI. The DNA of the CDR3 is TGTGCCAGCAGTTACGGTTGGGGGGGCTTGACCGGGGAGCTGTTTTTT. Translating gives CASSYGWGGLTGELFF.

Here the CDR3 reads CASSRAVASGNTIYF. CDR3 nucleotide sequence: TGCGCCAGCAGCCGGGCCGTGGCCTCTGGAAACACCATATATTTT. The V call is TRBV4-1, the J call TRBJ1-3; D gene uncertain. V was clipped by 4 bases and J by 0 bases, with 10 bases between them. The CDR3 has 15 amino acids. In germline, CDR1 is MGHRA, CDR2 YSYEKL.

The V gene is TRBV5-8, the J gene TRBJ2-5; TRBD2 matches 10 bases. Germline trimming cut 4 bases from V and 6 bases from J; bases unmatched to any gene: 6. Germline CDR1 reads SGHTS; CDR2 reads YDEGEE. The CDR3 extends over 14 amino acids. DNA for the CDR3: TGTGCCAGCAGCAAGCGGGGGGGCATGAAGACCCAGTACTTC. Its protein product is CASSKRGGMKTQYF.

The chain is built from TRBV12-5 and TRBJ1-1; D remains unclear. CDR1 and CDR2 (germline): LGHNT, FRNRAP. The CDR3 contains 15 residues. The germline V and J ends were trimmed by 6 bases and 0 bases, with 14 bases remaining between them. The CDR3 bases are TGTGCTAGTGGCTCCACAGAGAAAATGAACACTGAAGCTTTCTTT. It yields the protein CASGSTEKMNTEAFF.

This clone turned up a few times. V usage is TRBV19 and J usage is TRBJ1-2; possibly TRBD1 for D (5 bases). CDR3 size: 14 residues. V was trimmed by 3 bases and J by 4 bases, leaving 12 bases between them. Germline CDR1 reads LNHDA; CDR2 reads SQIVND (reference sequence). CDR3 bases: TGTGCCAGTAGTATCCCAGGGTTTGGCTATGGCTACACCTTC. Its translation is CASSIPGFGYGYTF.

This chain uses TRBV30 with TRBJ1-6, with D hard to call. Trimming cost V 4 bases and J 0 bases, with 4 bases left between them. This CDR3 contains 13 residues. In germline, CDR1 is GTSNPN, CDR2 SVGIG (reference sequence). CDR3 coding DNA: TGTGCCTGGACAAACTCCTATAATTCACCCCTCCACTTT. Translated, it gives CAWTNSYNSPLHF.

As to this clone: A much more abundant neighbour one base away suggests this may be a read error. Other DNA sequences from this sample encode an identical CDR3 as well. The rearrangement links TRBV7-6 to TRBJ2-1; TRBD2 matches at 8 bases. Germline CDR1 reads SGHVS; CDR2 reads FNYEAQ. This CDR3 spans 13 amino acids. Trimming cost V 5 bases and J 6 bases; bases outside gene matches: 3. CDR3 region: CASSPGLVNEQFF. CDR3 bases: TGTGCCAGCAGCCCGGGACTAGTCAATGAGCAGTTCTTC.